This TCR beta chain was identified in a study of T cells after yellow fever vaccination. Overall study results and limits: Reappearing after the booster were most of the clones from primary vaccination (roughly 95% CD4, 85% to 90% CD8). Peaking on day 5 versus 15, the secondary response was faster but weaker.

The CDR3 sequence is 18 residues long. Germline CDR1 and CDR2: WNHNN and SYGVQD (reference sequence). Germline trimming cut 5 bases from V and 6 bases from J; bases unmatched to any gene: 18. Points on this clonotype: Its antigen remains unknown.

MiXCR, run by TCRdb on the 5' RACE reads, gives a single entry per CDR3 protein. This sample has approximately 600,000 distinct CDR3 sequences, with 9% to 15% found just once. This receptor was obtained from a man aged 25 to 45 who received the YFV17D yellow fever vaccine. The chain is built from TRBV10-1 and TRBJ2-1, with 8 bases identical to TRBD2. Sequenced here: PBMCs, sampled on the day of the yellow fever booster vaccination. The CDR3 spells CASSTGLGKNIRANEQFF. The CDR3 DNA reads TGCGCCAGCAGTACGGGACTAGGAAAGAATATACGGGCCAATGAGCAGTTCTTC.